The rows below give T cell receptor beta chains drawn from one sample of a study of blood T cell repertoires in COVID-19. This table comes from immunoSEQ multiplex PCR, and its TCRdb copy is limited to in-frame clones, with some not included. The sample consists of about 240,000 clones, around 88% of them appearing once. Input material: PBMCs or T cells enriched from blood (not recorded which). The source is a woman aged 40-49 years with acute COVID-19. CDR3s include the opening cysteine and the closing phenylalanine or tryptophan. The D gene is left open where the match is weak. Rows give clone size only sometimes, using once, few, many, or a class for an expanded clone.

v_call: TRBV9
j_call: TRBJ2-7
clone_size: .
d_call: .
cdr3_nt: TGTGCCAGCACCCTCGTCTCCTACGAGCAGTACTTC
cdr3_aa: CASTLVSYEQYF

v_call: TRBV12-3/TRBV12-4
j_call: TRBJ2-7
clone_size: .
d_call: .
cdr3_nt: TGTGCCAGCAGTAGCTTATACGAGCAGTACTTC
cdr3_aa: CASSSLYEQYF

v_call: TRBV11-3
j_call: TRBJ2-7
clone_size: .
d_call: TRBD2
cdr3_nt: TGTGCCAGCAGCTTAGAGGGACTAGCGGGAGCCCACGAGCAGTACTTC
cdr3_aa: CASSLEGLAGAHEQYF

v_call: TRBV28
j_call: TRBJ1-4
clone_size: .
d_call: TRBD1
cdr3_nt: TGTGCCATCGAACCGGGACAGGGAGGGGAAAAACTGTTTTTT
cdr3_aa: CAIEPGQGGEKLFF

v_call: TRBV29-1
j_call: TRBJ2-7
clone_size: .
d_call: TRBD1
cdr3_nt: TGCAGCTTAAAAAGGGGGCACCCGGTGAAGGAGCAGTACTTC
cdr3_aa: CSLKRGHPVKEQYF

v_call: TRBV7-9
j_call: TRBJ2-2
clone_size: once
d_call: .
cdr3_nt: TGTGCCAGCAGCCGCGGAGAACTCACCGGGGAGCTGTTTTTT
cdr3_aa: CASSRGELTGELFF

v_call: TRBV6-5
j_call: TRBJ1-1
clone_size: .
d_call: .
cdr3_nt: TGTGCCAGCAGTTACTCGAGAGACTCCGAAGCTTTCTTT
cdr3_aa: CASSYSRDSEAFF

v_call: TRBV9
j_call: TRBJ2-2
clone_size: few
d_call: .
cdr3_nt: TGTGCCAGCAGCATCAGGGTAGGCGGGGAGCTGTTTTTT
cdr3_aa: CASSIRVGGELFF

v_call: TRBV7-8
j_call: TRBJ2-2
clone_size: .
d_call: .
cdr3_nt: TGTGCCAGCAGCCCTTACACCGCGGCCAGCACCGGGGAGCTGTTTTTT
cdr3_aa: CASSPYTAASTGELFF

v_call: TRBV5-4
j_call: TRBJ2-7
clone_size: .
d_call: .
cdr3_nt: TGTGCCAGCAGCTCGACTCATACCTACGAGCAGTACTTC
cdr3_aa: CASSSTHTYEQYF

v_call: TRBV6-5
j_call: TRBJ2-7
clone_size: .
d_call: .
cdr3_nt: TGTGCCAGCTCCCTCTTTGACCCGGGGAACTACGAGCAGTACTTC
cdr3_aa: CASSLFDPGNYEQYF

v_call: TRBV12-3/TRBV12-4
j_call: TRBJ2-5
clone_size: few
d_call: .
cdr3_nt: TGTGCCAGCAGTTTACTACTCCAAGAGACCCAGTACTTC
cdr3_aa: CASSLLLQETQYF

v_call: TRBV9
j_call: TRBJ2-5
clone_size: .
d_call: .
cdr3_nt: TGTGCCAGCAGTGTGGCCGGGAGCCTACAAGAGACCCAGTACTTC
cdr3_aa: CASSVAGSLQETQYF

v_call: TRBV14
j_call: TRBJ2-3
clone_size: .
d_call: .
cdr3_nt: TGTGCCAGCAGCCCGGGTACAGATACGCAGTATTTT
cdr3_aa: CASSPGTDTQYF

v_call: TRBV3-1/TRBV3-2
j_call: TRBJ2-1
clone_size: .
d_call: .
cdr3_nt: TGTGCCAGCAGCCCAAAGGGGGGGGACGATGAGCAGTTCTTC
cdr3_aa: CASSPKGGDDEQFF

v_call: TRBV10-1
j_call: TRBJ2-7
clone_size: .
d_call: TRBD2
cdr3_nt: TGCGCCAGCAGCCCTAGCGGGAGGGCCTCCGAGCAGTACTTC
cdr3_aa: CASSPSGRASEQYF

v_call: TRBV5-1
j_call: TRBJ2-1
clone_size: .
d_call: TRBD2
cdr3_nt: TGCGCCAGCAGCTTGGTGACTAGCAGAAACAATGAGCAGTTCTTC
cdr3_aa: CASSLVTSRNNEQFF

v_call: TRBV13
j_call: TRBJ2-7
clone_size: .
d_call: .
cdr3_nt: TGTGCCAGCAGCACCCGATCGGGAGAGTCGGTCGAGCAGTACTTC
cdr3_aa: CASSTRSGESVEQYF

v_call: TRBV25-1
j_call: TRBJ1-5
clone_size: once
d_call: .
cdr3_nt: TGTGCCAGCAGTGAAGCCGACAGTTCCAATCAGCCCCAGCATTTT
cdr3_aa: CASSEADSSNQPQHF

v_call: TRBV14
j_call: TRBJ2-5
clone_size: .
d_call: TRBD2
cdr3_nt: TGTGCCAGCAGGCCCGGGACTAGCGCGATGGAGACCCAGTACTTC
cdr3_aa: CASRPGTSAMETQYF

v_call: TRBV11-2
j_call: TRBJ1-2
clone_size: .
d_call: .
cdr3_nt: TGTGCCAGCAGCTCCGCCCTCAGGATCTATGGCTACACCTTC
cdr3_aa: CASSSALRIYGYTF

v_call: TRBV2
j_call: TRBJ2-5
clone_size: .
d_call: TRBD2
cdr3_nt: TGTGCCAGCAGTGGGGCGGGAGGGTACAGGACCCAGTACTTC
cdr3_aa: CASSGAGGYRTQYF

v_call: TRBV5-1
j_call: TRBJ1-2
clone_size: .
d_call: .
cdr3_nt: TGCGCCAGCAGCCCCGGCTCACGAGGTGGCTACACCTTC
cdr3_aa: CASSPGSRGGYTF

v_call: TRBV30
j_call: TRBJ1-6
clone_size: .
d_call: .
cdr3_nt: TGTGCCTGGGAAGACAGGCTTTCAGGTTCACCCCTCCACTTT
cdr3_aa: CAWEDRLSGSPLHF